One sample yielded the 26 T cell receptor beta chains listed below, sequenced in a study of T cells in Graves' hyperthyroidism and ophthalmopathy. Amplification targeted TCR beta CDR3 regions from RNA transcripts. First-round RT-PCR targeting the TCR CDR3 was performed with the HTBI primer set. Via MiXCR, TCRdb re-called the multiplex PCR reads, giving one row per CDR3 protein. The profile shows approximately 610,000 distinct CDR3 sequences, about 15% of them singletons. Sequenced material: blood. The receptor set was obtained from a woman aged 40 to 50 with Graves' ophthalmopathy.

This clonotype was counted ten times or more. The gene calls are TRBV10-3 and TRBJ2-7; D uncertain. Deletions cut 2 bases from V and 5 bases from J, with 7 bases between. The CDR3 loop spans 12 amino acids. Germline V CDR1 and CDR2: ENHRY, SYGVKD. CDR3 DNA: TGTGCCATCAGTGAGGGGTTCAACGAGCAGTACTTC. This codes for CAISEGFNEQYF.

This clonotype was seen many times. The chain carries TRBV18 and TRBJ2-2; perhaps TRBD1 as D (5 bases). This CDR3 is 15 amino acids long. Trimming cost V 4 bases and J 0 bases, with 9 bases left between them. Germline V gives CDR1 KGHSH, CDR2 LQKENI. In DNA form, the CDR3 reads TGTGCCAGCTCACGGACAAGTACGAACACCGGGGAGCTGTTTTTT. Translated, it gives CASSRTSTNTGELFF.

This clonotype has just a few counts. Given a much more abundant clone one base away, this may be a read error. The gene calls are TRBV7-9 and TRBJ1-2; no definite D call. Germline lookup yields CDR1 SEHNR and CDR2 FQNEAQ (reference sequence). CDR3 length equals 13 residues. V lost 5 bases to trimming and J lost 4 bases, with 11 bases between them. CDR3 in DNA: TGTGCCAGCAGCCCCCCCGTGGTCTATGGCTACACCTTC. Its translation is CASSPPVVYGYTF.

This clonotype has ten or more counts. This rearrangement joins TRBV24-1 to TRBJ1-5; D is ambiguous. The CDR3 is made up of 13 amino acids. V was cut by 1 base and J by 10 bases, with 10 bases left in between. Per the germline V gene, CDR1 is KGHDR and CDR2 is SFDVKD. DNA for the CDR3: TGTGCCACCAGTGATTTAAGTACTCAACCCCAGCATTTT. As protein: CATSDLSTQPQHF.

This clonotype has at least ten counts. V and J are TRBV11-2 and TRBJ2-7, with D maybe TRBD2 (5 bases). The CDR3 covers 15 residues. Germline assignment: CDR1 SGHAT and CDR2 FQNNGV. Trimming took off 5 bases at V and 1 base at J, with 15 bases between the two ends. CDR3 sequence reads: CASSRMSGPSYEQYF. The CDR3 nucleotides are TGTGCCAGCAGCCGAATGAGCGGACCTTCCTACGAGCAGTACTTC.

This clonotype occurred many times. The V gene is TRBV6-5, the J gene TRBJ2-7, with D maybe TRBD1 (6 bases). V lost 0 bases and J lost 6, with 15 bases in between. Germline CDR1 reads MNHEY; CDR2 reads SVGAGI. CDR3 size: 15 residues. The CDR3 nucleotides are TGTGCCAGCAGTTACTCGAGAACTACAGGGTCCGAGCAGTACTTC. Translation: CASSYSRTTGSEQYF.

The chain links TRBV6-2 or TRBV6-3 to TRBJ2-7; 12 positions agree with TRBD2. The CDR3 has 19 amino acids. CDR1 is MNHEY, CDR2 SVGEGT, per germline. J lost 3 bases, V lost 6 bases, and 18 bases had no gene match. CDR3 protein: CASSTHGTSGWRTIYEQYF. In DNA, the CDR3 is TGTGCCAGCAGCACCCACGGGACTAGCGGGTGGCGGACTATCTACGAGCAGTACTTC.

V and J are TRBV25-1 and TRBJ2-5; 7 bases match TRBD1. CDR1 is MGHDK, CDR2 SYGVNS, per germline. The CDR3 loop spans 11 amino acids. Trimming at V came to 5 bases and at J to 9 bases, leaving 3 bases not matched to a gene. In nucleotides, the CDR3 is TGTGCCAGCAGTCCCGACAGGGCCCAGTACTTC. Translation gives CASSPDRAQYF.

The chain employs TRBV14 and TRBJ2-7; the D is unclear. The CDR3 loop spans 14 amino acids. Trimming removed 0 bases from V and 5 bases from J, with 11 bases in between. In germline, CDR1 is SGHDN, CDR2 FVKESK. The CDR3 loop is CASSQDWGSHEQYF. The CDR3 DNA sequence: TGTGCCAGCAGCCAAGATTGGGGATCCCACGAGCAGTACTTC. Full variable domain (missing parts from reference TRBV14 and TRBJ2-7): EAGVTQFPSHSVIEKGQTVTLRCDPISGHDNLYWYRRVMGKEIKFLLHFVKESKQDESGMPNNRFLAERTGGTYSTLKVQPAELEDSGVYFCASSQDWGSHEQYFGPGTRLTVT.

There are many counts of this clonotype. The rearrangement joins TRBV6-1 to TRBJ2-7; D might be TRBD1 or TRBD2, each matching 5 bases. Looked up from germline, CDR1 is MNHNS and CDR2 is SASEGT. The CDR3 runs to 10 residues. V was clipped by 7 bases and J by 6 bases, with 7 bases between them. In nucleotides, the CDR3 is TGTGCCAGCATGGGGGTCGAGCAGTACTTC. Translating it yields CASMGVEQYF.

This clonotype has ten or more counts. The J gene is TRBJ1-2, the V gene TRBV2; D is ambiguous. This CDR3 comprises 14 residues. Germline CDR1 SNHLY, CDR2 FYNNEI. Trimming removed 0 bases from V and 6 bases from J, with 11 bases in between. In nucleotides, the CDR3 is TGTGCCAGCAGTGAAGCGAGAACAGCCAATGGCTACACCTTC. It is translated as CASSEARTANGYTF.

The chain recombines TRBV5-1 with TRBJ1-2; 8 bases agree with TRBD1. The germline gives CDR1 SGHRS, CDR2 YFSETQ. V lost 1 base and J lost 7; bases outside the gene matches: 6. The CDR3 runs to 14 residues. CDR3 sequence reads: CASSLPGTGRGYTF. DNA for the CDR3: TGCGCCAGCAGCTTGCCCGGGACAGGCCGTGGCTACACCTTC.

The chain has TRBV6-5 and TRBJ2-7, with D possibly being TRBD1 (6 bases). The CDR3 totals 13 residues. Germline assignment: CDR1 MNHEY and CDR2 SVGAGI. V gave up 2 bases and J gave up 6 bases, with 11 bases separating them. CDR3 amino acids: CASSYRTEGEQYF. The CDR3 DNA is TGTGCCAGCAGTTACAGGACAGAAGGCGAGCAGTACTTC.

This clonotype was observed a single time. V is TRBV12-5 and J is TRBJ1-2; D might be TRBD1 (5 bases). This CDR3 has 14 amino acids. Between the trimmed V and J ends, which lost 0 bases and 6 bases, there was a span of 11 bases. Germline CDR1 reads LGHNT; CDR2 reads FRNRAP. CDR3 loop: CASGLVRGKHGYTF. The CDR3 nucleotides are TGTGCTAGTGGTTTGGTACGGGGGAAGCATGGCTACACCTTC.

In its sample, this clonotype was seen many times. This rearrangement joins TRBV11-1 to TRBJ2-5; 7 nucleotides align to TRBD1. V gave up 4 bases and J gave up 5 bases; unmatched junction bases: 13. Looked up from germline, CDR1 is SGHAT and CDR2 is FQDESV (reference sequence). This CDR3 is 16 amino acids long. The CDR3 sequence is CASSSLGGLSRETQYF. CDR3 bases: TGTGCCAGCAGCTCCCTAGGGGGCCTGAGCCGGGAGACCCAGTACTTC.

This clonotype was counted at least ten times. The V call is TRBV6-2 or TRBV6-3, the J call TRBJ1-1; 8 nucleotides match TRBD1. Germline trimming cut 6 bases from V and 7 bases from J; bases unmatched to any gene: 7. The CDR3 loop spans 13 amino acids. Germline lookup yields CDR1 MNHEY and CDR2 SVGEGT. Written as DNA, the CDR3 is TGTGCCAGCAGATGGGACAGGAATATTGAAGCTTTCTTT. This codes for CASRWDRNIEAFF.

The sample holds a few counts of this clonotype. The gene calls are TRBV12-3 or TRBV12-4 and TRBJ1-5; D unclear. The length of the CDR3 is 15 residues. V shed 2 bases and J shed 3 bases, with 11 bases lying between them. The CDR3 here is CASSLSGSLNQPQHF. The CDR3, as DNA: TGTGCCAGCAGTTTAAGCGGCAGCCTCAATCAGCCCCAGCATTTT.

The rearrangement links TRBV27 to TRBJ1-2; the D gene is possibly TRBD1 (5 bases). The V end was cut by 6 bases, the J end by 4 bases, with 18 bases between. The CDR3 runs 15 residues. CDR1 is MNHEY and CDR2 is SMNVEV in the germline V gene (reference sequence). The CDR3: CASREALGGVYGYTF. The CDR3 nucleotides read TGTGCCAGCAGAGAGGCGCTCGGGGGGGTCTATGGCTACACCTTC.

This clonotype was seen at least ten times. The gene calls are TRBV28 and TRBJ2-7, with D hard to call. The length of the CDR3 is 20 residues. V was shortened by 7 bases and J by 0 bases, with 31 bases between the two germline ends. The germline V gene encodes CDR1 MDHEN and CDR2 SYDVKM. CDR3: CASTPPDGPYARQSSYEQYF. CDR3 in DNA: TGTGCCAGCACTCCTCCGGACGGACCTTATGCCCGCCAGAGCTCCTACGAGCAGTACTTC.

V is TRBV19 and J is TRBJ2-7, with D perhaps matching TRBD1 (6 bases). This CDR3 is 15 amino acids long. Germline V gives CDR1 LNHDA, CDR2 SQIVND (reference sequence). V was cut by 11 bases and J by 2 bases, with 22 bases left in between. CDR3 coding DNA: TGTGCCCCCGTCCGTCGAGGACAGAGGGCCTACGAGCAGTACTTC. Protein product: CAPVRRGQRAYEQYF. Complete variable domain (other parts from reference TRBV19 and TRBJ2-7): DGGITQSPKYLFRKEGQNVTLSCEQNLNHDAMYWYRQDPGQGLRLIYYSQIVNDFQKGDIAEGYSVSREKKESFPLTVTSAQKNPTAFYLCAPVRRGQRAYEQYFGPGTRLTVT.

This clonotype appeared many times. V gene TRBV6-1 combines with J gene TRBJ2-5; D might be TRBD2 (5 bases). Germline CDR1 and CDR2: MNHNS and SASEGT. With 5 bases removed from V and 4 bases from J, the gap between germline ends came to 17 bases. The CDR3 runs to 15 residues. CDR3 in amino acids: CASSKLETYRETQYF. For the CDR3, the DNA is TGTGCCAGCAGTAAACTAGAAACTTACAGAGAGACCCAGTACTTC.

This clonotype was found a few times. The chain couples TRBV20-1 to TRBJ2-5, with TRBD2 matching over 14 bases. Unmatched junction bases numbered 11, after V lost 5 bases and J lost 3 bases. The CDR3 runs 17 residues. CDR1 and CDR2 (germline): DFQATT, SNEGSKA (reference sequence). The CDR3 sequence: CSAVIGTSGRREETQYF. The DNA for the CDR3 is TGCAGTGCTGTGATTGGGACTAGCGGGAGACGGGAAGAGACCCAGTACTTC.

The table lists this clonotype with many counts. This sequence joins TRBV20-1 and TRBJ2-5; D is possibly TRBD2 (5 bases). Trimming removed 1 base at V and 1 base at J, with 13 bases between. CDR3 length equals 15 residues. Germline loops: CDR1 DFQATT, CDR2 SNEGSKA (reference sequence). The CDR3 loop is CSARAELGSQETQYF. In DNA, the CDR3 is TGCAGTGCTAGAGCGGAACTGGGGAGCCAAGAGACCCAGTACTTC.

This clonotype has more than one count but fewer than ten. The genes are TRBV6-2 or TRBV6-3 and TRBJ1-6, with no clear D. Trimming took off 5 bases at V and 9 bases at J, with 8 bases between the two ends. The V gene's germline CDR1 is MNHEY and CDR2 SVGEGT. CDR3 length: 12 residues. DNA for the CDR3: TGTGCCAGCAGTCCGACGGTTTCACCCCTCCACTTT. Residues: CASSPTVSPLHF.

This clonotype was counted many times. The chain recombines TRBV28 with TRBJ2-7, with D possibly matching TRBD2 (7 bases). The CDR3 sequence is 14 residues long. V was trimmed by 5 bases and J by 2 bases, leaving 13 bases between them. CDR1 is MDHEN, CDR2 SYDVKM, per germline. The CDR3 loop reads CASSPGGPPYEQYF. CDR3 DNA sequence: TGTGCCAGCAGTCCCGGGGGGCCCCCCTACGAGCAGTACTTC.

This clonotype was counted ten times or more. The chain couples TRBV28 to TRBJ2-7; 8 bases are a match to TRBD2. The germline CDR1 and CDR2 sequences are MDHEN and SYDVKM. The V and J ends lost 8 bases and 0 bases, in that order; junction bases with no gene match: 9. CDR3 length equals 15 residues. CDR3 DNA: TGTGCCAGCTTACGGGAGGGCGGATTCTCCTACGAGCAGTACTTC. Translating it yields CASLREGGFSYEQYF.